This T cell receptor beta chain came from a study of cytomegalovirus exposure and HLA in healthy donors. The overall study: A preliminary data release comprised around 90 million unique TCRs obtained from HLA-typed donors. There were 350 to 450 genotyped donors. Of these, 75% to 90% fell in the genetic ancestry cluster associated with self-reported Caucasian donors.

The CDR3 covers 15 residues. Trimming at V came to 4 bases and at J to 1 base, leaving 5 bases not matched to a gene. The germline gives CDR1 SGHDT, CDR2 YYEEEE. Study-wide findings and caveats: Most of the TCR beta V segments (in an earlier analysis) were productive either about 90% or about 30% of the time. V- and J-gene trimming in TCR beta was tied to a missense DCLRE1C variant by an analysis performed later.

The study ran its PCR with 60 Vbeta and 13 Jbeta primers. Produced via immunoSEQ multiplex PCR; TCRdb's table is partial and in-frame only. The sample includes 150,000 to 200,000 clones, roughly 80% of them seen just once. On this clone itself: The antigen is undetermined.

Input material: PBMCs. The chain recombines TRBV5-6 with TRBJ1-1, with 9 bases lining up with TRBD1. This TCR came from a woman under 40 in good health and CMV-seropositive. CDR3 bases: TGTGCCAGCAGCGGCTCGGACAGGGGGAACACTGAAGCTTTCTTT. It specifies CASSGSDRGNTEAFF.